Sequencing of this T cell receptor beta chain was carried out in a study of vaccination effects on CD4 cells after COVID-19 (dated by TCRdb to the early 2020s). Notes on the research overall: Each participant received two doses of an mRNA SARS-CoV-2 vaccine, either BNT162b2 or mRNA-1273. In the study, cultures from other donors were sequenced using the Oncomine TCR Beta short-read assay on an Illumina iSeq 100. Altogether, nine to ten COVID-19 convalescent patients and several SARS-CoV-2-naive healthy vaccine recipients made up the full study. In both COVID-19 convalescent patients and infection-naive vaccine recipients, the study compared SARS-CoV-2 spike-specific CD4+ TCR repertoires from before mRNA vaccination with those from after it. What the authors observed across the whole study: Marked clonal contraction was observed in both infection-induced and vaccine-induced clones at late post-vaccination timepoints, consistent with waning T cell responses. The study was limited by a small number of convalescent patients and lacked early post-infection timepoints. Among healthy vaccine recipients, nearly all vaccine-induced clones were SARS-CoV-2 mono-reactive, and just 1 of 255 was cross-reactive with common cold coronaviruses.

Library preparation used the immunoSEQ multiplex PCR assay. DNA from the cultured and isolated CD4+ T cells underwent TCR beta CDR3 sequencing. On the authors' methods: Non-productive TCR sequences were discarded, and reads were trimmed to the CDR3 region, with only CDR3s of 7 or more amino acids retained. The MANAFEST web app was used to pick out antigen-specific clonotypes by comparing their expansion in peptide wells with that in reference cultures. Positive clones required FDR<0.05 expansion versus reference and all other wells, odds ratio above 5, and frequency above 0.1% in two replicate wells. A clonotype was defined as cross-reactive if the clonotype was significantly expanded both in SARS-CoV-2 spike wells and in at least one common cold coronavirus spike condition. CDR3 similarity was assessed by Levenshtein distance using the stringdist R package, and unrooted trees were constructed with ape in R 3.6.1. Here the immuneACCESS table is served through TCRdb, limited to in-frame sequences with V and J called. Missing clones are a known gap in these copies; in checked studies unresolved V genes cover under half, and the rest lacks a known reason. V and J calls and clone size come straight from that table; D and trimming were deduced from the DNA. A total of about 73,000 clones appear in this sample, over 70% of them only once. The leading ten clones occupy 10% of the sample.

In the ViraFEST assay, PBMC were stimulated with viral peptide pools, and antigen-specific CD4+ T cell clonotypes were then identified by expansion using TCR sequencing. After about 9 days of culture, CD4+ T cells were isolated with the EasySep CD4+ T cell isolation kit. Negative nucleocapsid antibody results before and after vaccination confirmed that the healthy vaccine recipients had no prior SARS-CoV-2 infection. Over 1.5 million PBMC per well were cultured with 10 ug/ml peptides in IMDM containing around 5.3% human AB serum, around 10 IU/ml IL-2 and gentamicin. Half of the culture medium was replaced with fresh IL-2-containing medium on days 3 and 7. Unless noted otherwise, every peptide stimulation condition was cultured in triplicate wells. Using Ficoll-Paque Plus gradient centrifugation, PBMC were separated from whole blood and then either used fresh or cryopreserved at -140C. Overlapping peptide pools spanned the spike proteins of SARS-CoV-2 and the common cold coronaviruses HCoV-NL63, HCoV-OC43 and HCoV-229E. The QIAamp micro DNA kit was used to extract genomic DNA from the cultured CD4+ T cells.

With respect to this clone: It lacks a known antigen. No qualities accompany the bases; no much larger clone lies one base away.

The TCR originated in a human donor who received a COVID-19 vaccine. The sample here was CD4+ T cells from PBMCs cultured with SARS-CoV-2 spike peptides, taken before COVID-19 vaccination. The cell subset or site label here, explained by the study, means: SARS-CoV-2 spike overlapping peptide pool stimulation.

The CDR3 corresponds to CASSQPGPDTQYF. The nucleotide sequence is TGTGCCAGCAGCCAACCGGGTCCAGATACGCAGTATTTT. The rearrangement combines TRBV3-1 (or the pseudogene TRBV3-2) with TRBJ2-3, with the D gene call left open. The CDR3 contains 13 residues, cysteine and phenylalanine counted. The read is trimmed to its CDR3 DNA, 39 bases read in frame from base 1. As encoded in the germline V gene (reference sequence), CDR1 is LGHDT while CDR2 is YNNKEL. Trimming costs V 2 bases and J 4 bases, and their ends lie 7 bases apart.